The following is a T cell receptor (beta chain) sequence with its context. What it binds is not known. The data belong to a study of T cell repertoires in cytomegalovirus infection. TCRdb used MiXCR to reprocess the reads, holding one entry per CDR3 protein. The sample includes 75,000 to 100,000 distinct CDR3 sequences, more than 40% of them seen just once. V was pared by 4 bases and J by 2 bases, with 12 bases between. CDR1 and CDR2 (germline): MNHNY, SVGAGI (reference sequence). CDR3 length: 15 residues. The study's findings and limits: HLA-C-restricted CMV-specific TCR beta clonotypes were dominant in the ex vivo response.

Sequencing was performed on CD8+ T cells from cultured PBMCs, taken from culture after CMV antigen stimulation. The chain has TRBV6-6 and TRBJ1-3, with D hard to call. The TCR originated in a human donor in good health (CMV status not recorded). Some clones in this sample may be carry-over from other donors' samples. The CDR3 bases are TGTGCCAGCAGTTCCTCCGAGTTCGCTGGAAACACCATATATTTT. This codes for CASSSSEFAGNTIYF.